The 11 T cell receptor beta chains given below trace back to one sample, sequenced in a study of T cells in Graves' hyperthyroidism and ophthalmopathy. What was amplified from RNA transcripts were TCR beta CDR3 regions. With the HTBI primer set, the TCR CDR3 went through a first round of RT-PCR. TCRdb fed the multiplex PCR reads into MiXCR, producing one record per CDR3 protein. The sample has 550,000 to 700,000 distinct CDR3 sequences, under 15% seen once. The sequenced sample was blood. These receptors were taken from a middle-aged woman with Graves' ophthalmopathy.

This clonotype came up many times. CDR3: CASSVQGGLGEQYF. CDR3 sequence (DNA): TGTGCCAGCAGTGTACAGGGGGGCCTTGGGGAGCAGTACTTC. This chain uses TRBV6-2 or TRBV6-3 with TRBJ2-7, with 8 bases matching TRBD1. The CDR3 has 14 amino acids. Trimming at V came to 5 bases and at J to 7 bases, leaving 10 bases not matched to a gene. CDR1 is MNHEY, CDR2 SVGEGT, per germline.

The table lists this clonotype with many counts. This rearrangement joins TRBV7-3 to TRBJ2-5, with TRBD2 as a possible D gene (6 bases). This CDR3 region has 14 residues. Trimming left V 4 bases short and J 2 bases short, with 11 bases between. The germline CDR1 and CDR2 sequences are SGHTA and FQGTGA. The CDR3 loop reads CASSSAGSQETQYF. In DNA form, the CDR3 reads TGTGCCAGCAGCTCTGCGGGGTCTCAAGAGACCCAGTACTTC.

This clonotype was counted ten times or more. The V call is TRBV29-1, the J call TRBJ2-5; D may be TRBD2 (6 bases). Trimming removed 6 bases at V and 5 bases at J, with 16 bases between. The CDR3 is made up of 13 amino acids. Germline lookup yields CDR1 SQVTM and CDR2 ANQGSEA. The CDR3 loop reads CSVRQLGGETQYF. CDR3 coding DNA: TGCAGCGTACGACAATTAGGAGGGGAGACCCAGTACTTC. Full variable domain (remainder filled in from reference TRBV29-1 and TRBJ2-5): SAVISQKPSRDICQRGTSLTIQCQVDSQVTMMFWYRQQPGQSLTLIATANQGSEATYESGFVIDKFPISRPNLTFSTLTVSNMSPEDSSIYLCSVRQLGGETQYFGPGTRLLVL.

The chain couples TRBV30 to TRBJ1-2; 8 bases are a match to TRBD1. Losses at the gene ends were 0 bases for V and 7 bases for J; bases not matched to a gene: 10. The CDR3 length is 15 residues. Germline CDR1 reads GTSNPN; CDR2 reads SVGIG (reference sequence). DNA of the CDR3: TGTGCCTGGAGTGTACTGGCAGGGGGCGGCAGTGGCTACACCTTC. It codes for CAWSVLAGGGSGYTF.

This clonotype was detected ten times or more. The rearrangement uses TRBV6-2 or TRBV6-3 and TRBJ2-7; D may be TRBD1 or TRBD2 (5 bases each). This CDR3 has 13 residues. Per the germline V gene, CDR1 is MNHEY and CDR2 is SVGEGT. V was trimmed by 6 bases and J by 6 bases, leaving 15 bases between them. CDR3 coding DNA: TGTGCCAGCAGCCCCCGGGGCCACTCCGAGCAGTACTTC. Translated, it gives CASSPRGHSEQYF.

Concerning this clonotype itself: This may be a read error: a much more frequent sequence differs by one nucleotide. The rearrangement links TRBV20-1 to TRBJ2-5; D tentatively fits TRBD1 or TRBD2 (6 bases each). Germline lookup yields CDR1 DFQATT and CDR2 SNEGSKA (reference sequence). The CDR3 runs to 14 residues. V dropped 6 bases and J dropped 5 bases, with 19 bases sitting between them. CDR3 nucleotide sequence: TGCAGTGCGGGTCGACCGGGGGCAACGGAGACCCAGTACTTC. This gives the protein CSAGRPGATETQYF.

This clonotype came up many times. V and J are TRBV15 and TRBJ1-3, with D unresolved. Germline CDR1 LNHNV, CDR2 YYDKDF (reference sequence). The length of the CDR3 is 16 residues. Between the trimmed V and J ends, which lost 1 base and 4 bases, there was a span of 14 bases. The CDR3 coding sequence is TGTGCCACCAGCAGAGGAGGTGCTACCGACGGAAACACCATATATTTT. Protein sequence: CATSRGGATDGNTIYF.

This clonotype was recorded many times. The chain combines TRBV11-2 with TRBJ1-1, with no clear D. The CDR3 covers 14 residues. The V gene lost 2 bases and the J gene lost 1 base, with 8 bases spanning the gap. Germline CDR1 is SGHAT and CDR2 is FQNNGV. As DNA, the CDR3 is TGTGCCAGCAGCTTATGGCGGGCGAACACTGAAGCTTTCTTT. This encodes CASSLWRANTEAFF.

This clonotype showed up many times. The chain has TRBV29-1 and TRBJ1-3; D is possibly TRBD1 (5 bases). CDR1 and CDR2 from the germline V gene are SQVTM and ANQGSEA. This CDR3 region has 13 residues. V shed 4 bases and J shed 2 bases, with 9 bases lying between them. CDR3 loop: CSVGWTTGNTIYF. The CDR3 region has the DNA TGCAGCGTTGGGTGGACAACTGGAAACACCATATATTTT.

This clonotype was seen repeatedly, ten times or more. V and J are TRBV7-9 and TRBJ1-1; 7 bases fit TRBD1. The trim removed 5 bases at V and 11 bases at J, leaving 11 bases unmatched. CDR1 and CDR2 from the germline V gene are SEHNR and FQNEAQ (reference sequence). The CDR3 is 13 residues long. The CDR3 region is CASSQGEGASAFF. DNA for the CDR3: TGTGCCAGCAGCCAGGGGGAGGGGGCATCTGCTTTCTTT.

The rearrangement links TRBV2 to TRBJ2-6; D is undetermined. The CDR3 consists of 15 residues. Germline V gene sequence: CDR1 SNHLY, CDR2 FYNNEI. With 1 base removed from V and 1 base from J, the gap between germline ends came to 5 bases. This chain's CDR3 is CASSEGESGANVLTF. The CDR3 nucleotides are TGTGCCAGCAGTGAAGGCGAGTCTGGGGCCAACGTCCTGACTTTC.